The rows below give T cell receptor beta chains drawn from one sample of a study of OX40 agonist ivuxolimab in advanced cancers. TCRdb keeps only in-frame clones here, not all; method: immunoSEQ multiplex PCR. The sample records around 60,000 clones, 70% to 85% being singletons. This sample comprised CD4+ or CD8+ T cells sorted from blood, obtained in a trial of the OX40 agonist ivuxolimab. The receptors shown here come from an adult with an advanced solid tumor such as melanoma, head and neck, liver or kidney cancer. Both conserved end residues are part of each CDR3. D genes are given only for firm matches. Some rows have no size entry. The others give once, few or many, or a class for an expanded clone.

v_gene: TRBV30; abundance: -; j_gene: TRBJ2-3; d_gene: -; CDR3aa: CAWWVKAHRGDTQYF; CDR3nt: TGTGCCTGGTGGGTGAAAGCACACCGGGGGGATACGCAGTATTTT
v_gene: TRBV7-2; abundance: -; j_gene: TRBJ1-2; d_gene: -; CDR3aa: CASSLFVGVLNRPYGYTF; CDR3nt: TGTGCCAGCAGCTTATTCGTAGGGGTTCTAAACAGACCATATGGCTACACCTTC
v_gene: TRBV5-6; abundance: -; j_gene: TRBJ1-2; d_gene: TRBD1; CDR3aa: CASSFYRTGGGPGGYTF; CDR3nt: TGTGCCAGCAGCTTTTATAGGACAGGAGGGGGCCCCGGGGGCTACACCTTC
v_gene: TRBV28; abundance: -; j_gene: TRBJ2-5; d_gene: TRBD1; CDR3aa: CASSKPRTGGGETQYF; CDR3nt: TGTGCCAGCAGTAAACCTCGGACAGGGGGCGGGGAGACCCAGTACTTC
v_gene: TRBV7-2; abundance: once; j_gene: TRBJ2-7; d_gene: -; CDR3aa: CASSYIRGYEQYF; CDR3nt: TGTGCCAGCAGCTACATTAGGGGCTACGAGCAGTACTTC
v_gene: TRBV7-3; abundance: -; j_gene: TRBJ2-6; d_gene: TRBD1; CDR3aa: CASSSGYQGVAGANVLTF; CDR3nt: TGTGCCAGCAGCTCCGGATACCAGGGGGTCGCCGGGGCCAACGTCCTGACTTTC
v_gene: TRBV28; abundance: -; j_gene: TRBJ2-7; d_gene: TRBD1; CDR3aa: CASTMEGQGVAYEQYF; CDR3nt: TGTGCCAGCACCATGGAGGGACAGGGGGTCGCTTACGAGCAGTACTTC
v_gene: TRBV19; abundance: -; j_gene: TRBJ1-2; d_gene: -; CDR3aa: CASSQQLNYGYTF; CDR3nt: TGTGCCAGTAGTCAACAGTTAAACTATGGCTACACCTTC
v_gene: TRBV14; abundance: -; j_gene: TRBJ2-4; d_gene: -; CDR3aa: CASSQATKNIQYF; CDR3nt: TGTGCCAGCAGCCAAGCGACCAAAAACATTCAGTACTTC
v_gene: TRBV18; abundance: -; j_gene: TRBJ2-1; d_gene: TRBD2; CDR3aa: CASSPPSGGSRGSYNEQFF; CDR3nt: TGTGCCAGCTCACCACCTAGCGGGGGGTCGAGAGGGTCCTACAATGAGCAGTTCTTC
v_gene: TRBV11-3; abundance: few; j_gene: TRBJ2-1; d_gene: -; CDR3aa: CASSVGGPYNEQFF; CDR3nt: TGTGCCAGCAGCGTTGGGGGTCCCTACAATGAGCAGTTCTTC
v_gene: TRBV7-3; abundance: -; j_gene: TRBJ1-1; d_gene: -; CDR3aa: CASSPDRLNTEAFF; CDR3nt: TGTGCCAGCAGCCCCGACAGACTGAACACTGAAGCTTTCTTT
v_gene: TRBV19; abundance: -; j_gene: TRBJ2-7; d_gene: TRBD2; CDR3aa: CASSSGAIYEQYF; CDR3nt: TGTGCCAGTTCTAGCGGGGCCATCTACGAGCAGTACTTC
v_gene: TRBV4-2; abundance: -; j_gene: TRBJ1-2; d_gene: TRBD1; CDR3aa: CASSQDTAGQGVYGYTF; CDR3nt: TGTGCCAGCAGCCAAGATACTGCAGGACAGGGTGTCTATGGCTACACCTTC
v_gene: TRBV4-1; abundance: -; j_gene: TRBJ2-1; d_gene: TRBD1; CDR3aa: CASSQDKWDRGHNEQFF; CDR3nt: TGCGCCAGCAGCCAAGATAAATGGGACAGGGGGCACAATGAGCAGTTCTTC
v_gene: TRBV28; abundance: -; j_gene: TRBJ1-2; d_gene: TRBD1; CDR3aa: CASSLRTGSGSYGYTF; CDR3nt: TGTGCCAGCAGTTTACGGACAGGGAGTGGGTCATATGGCTACACCTTC
v_gene: TRBV10-3; abundance: -; j_gene: TRBJ1-3; d_gene: TRBD1; CDR3aa: CAIRDSSGNTIYF; CDR3nt: TGTGCCATCCGGGACAGCTCTGGAAACACCATATATTTT
v_gene: TRBV5-1; abundance: -; j_gene: TRBJ2-3; d_gene: -; CDR3aa: CASSLEDRSTQYF; CDR3nt: TGCGCCAGCAGCTTGGAAGACAGGAGCACGCAGTATTTT
v_gene: TRBV6-5; abundance: -; j_gene: TRBJ1-6; d_gene: -; CDR3aa: CASSYLRGNSPLHF; CDR3nt: TGTGCCAGCAGTTACCTTAGGGGGAATTCACCCCTCCACTTT
v_gene: TRBV7-9; abundance: -; j_gene: TRBJ2-3; d_gene: TRBD1; CDR3aa: CASSLRTGEADTQYF; CDR3nt: TGTGCCAGCAGCTTAAGGACAGGGGAGGCAGATACGCAGTATTTT
v_gene: TRBV2; abundance: -; j_gene: TRBJ2-3; d_gene: -; CDR3aa: CASSGGRRTADTQYF; CDR3nt: TGTGCCAGCAGTGGAGGGCGTAGGACGGCAGATACGCAGTATTTT
v_gene: TRBV2; abundance: few; j_gene: TRBJ1-6; d_gene: TRBD1; CDR3aa: CASRETKQGVLHF; CDR3nt: TGTGCCAGCAGGGAAACCAAACAGGGGGTCCTCCACTTT
v_gene: TRBV27; abundance: -; j_gene: TRBJ1-4; d_gene: -; CDR3aa: CASSLQGQANEKLFF; CDR3nt: TGTGCCAGCAGTTTACAGGGGCAGGCAAATGAAAAACTGTTTTTT
v_gene: TRBV5-6; abundance: -; j_gene: TRBJ2-5; d_gene: -; CDR3aa: CASSLPNSVQETQYF; CDR3nt: TGTGCCAGCAGCTTGCCCAACAGCGTCCAAGAGACCCAGTACTTC
v_gene: TRBV5-1; abundance: -; j_gene: TRBJ2-5; d_gene: -; CDR3aa: CASSLGYQETQYF; CDR3nt: TGCGCCAGCAGCTTGGGGTACCAAGAGACCCAGTACTTC
v_gene: TRBV12-5; abundance: -; j_gene: TRBJ1-4; d_gene: -; CDR3aa: CASGLDTETGRLFF; CDR3nt: TGTGCTAGTGGTTTGGACACGGAGACCGGTCGGCTGTTTTTT
v_gene: TRBV6-1; abundance: -; j_gene: TRBJ1-2; d_gene: -; CDR3aa: CASRNGGPGGYTF; CDR3nt: TGTGCCAGCAGAAACGGGGGACCTGGTGGCTACACCTTC
v_gene: TRBV19; abundance: -; j_gene: TRBJ1-3; d_gene: -; CDR3aa: CASSIDPRTTNSGNTIYF; CDR3nt: TGTGCCAGTAGTATAGATCCCAGGACAACGAACTCTGGAAACACCATATATTTT
v_gene: TRBV7-2; abundance: -; j_gene: TRBJ2-2; d_gene: TRBD2; CDR3aa: CASSLGGASGSTGELFF; CDR3nt: TGTGCCAGCAGCTTAGGAGGCGCTAGCGGATCCACCGGGGAGCTGTTTTTT
v_gene: TRBV5-6; abundance: -; j_gene: TRBJ2-3; d_gene: -; CDR3aa: CASSVQWDFLSTDTQYF; CDR3nt: TGTGCCAGCAGCGTGCAATGGGACTTCCTTTCCACAGATACGCAGTATTTT
v_gene: TRBV19; abundance: few; j_gene: TRBJ1-4; d_gene: -; CDR3aa: CASTPSGGKKLFF; CDR3nt: TGTGCCAGTACCCCTTCCGGGGGGAAAAAACTGTTTTTT
v_gene: TRBV14; abundance: -; j_gene: TRBJ2-7; d_gene: TRBD2; CDR3aa: CASSVLAGSSYEQYF; CDR3nt: TGTGCCAGCAGCGTACTAGCGGGGTCCTCCTACGAGCAGTACTTC
v_gene: TRBV7-3; abundance: -; j_gene: TRBJ2-2; d_gene: -; CDR3aa: CASSWDQKNTGELFF; CDR3nt: TGTGCCAGCAGCTGGGACCAGAAAAACACCGGGGAGCTGTTTTTT
v_gene: TRBV18; abundance: once; j_gene: TRBJ1-3; d_gene: TRBD1; CDR3aa: CASSSDRVSGNTIYF; CDR3nt: TGTGCCAGCTCATCAGACAGGGTCTCTGGAAACACCATATATTTT
v_gene: TRBV11-3; abundance: -; j_gene: TRBJ2-2; d_gene: -; CDR3aa: CASSLDLGRGPDTGELFF; CDR3nt: TGTGCCAGCAGCTTAGATCTGGGCCGGGGGCCGGACACCGGGGAGCTGTTTTTT
v_gene: TRBV9; abundance: -; j_gene: TRBJ2-2; d_gene: TRBD1; CDR3aa: CASSAMTGGNTGELFF; CDR3nt: TGTGCCAGCAGCGCCATGACAGGGGGGAACACCGGGGAGCTGTTTTTT
v_gene: TRBV19; abundance: -; j_gene: TRBJ2-5; d_gene: -; CDR3aa: CASSIAGVGETQYF; CDR3nt: TGTGCCAGTAGTATAGCCGGAGTTGGAGAGACCCAGTACTTC
v_gene: TRBV29-1; abundance: -; j_gene: TRBJ2-3; d_gene: TRBD2; CDR3aa: CSVSGTSGNTQYF; CDR3nt: TGCAGCGTGTCCGGGACTAGCGGAAATACGCAGTATTTT
v_gene: TRBV4-1; abundance: -; j_gene: TRBJ2-4; d_gene: -; CDR3aa: CASSQDQRRPQNIQYF; CDR3nt: TGCGCCAGCAGCCAAGATCAGCGCAGGCCGCAGAACATTCAGTACTTC
v_gene: TRBV25-1; abundance: -; j_gene: TRBJ1-1; d_gene: TRBD1; CDR3aa: CASSARIGQAHEAFF; CDR3nt: TGTGCCAGCAGTGCCCGAATTGGACAGGCTCATGAAGCTTTCTTT
v_gene: TRBV28; abundance: -; j_gene: TRBJ1-6; d_gene: -; CDR3aa: CASSLTGGGNSPLHF; CDR3nt: TGTGCCAGCAGTTTAACGGGGGGCGGGAATTCACCCCTCCACTTT
v_gene: TRBV7-6; abundance: once; j_gene: TRBJ2-7; d_gene: TRBD2; CDR3aa: CASSLGAGGGYEQYF; CDR3nt: TGTGCCAGCAGCTTAGGGGCGGGGGGGGGCTACGAGCAGTACTTC
v_gene: TRBV19; abundance: -; j_gene: TRBJ2-4; d_gene: -; CDR3aa: CATMELAKNIQYF; CDR3nt: TGTGCCACCATGGAACTAGCCAAAAACATTCAGTACTTC
v_gene: TRBV28; abundance: -; j_gene: TRBJ1-1; d_gene: -; CDR3aa: CASSLPGAPGTEAFF; CDR3nt: TGTGCCAGCAGCCTCCCTGGGGCCCCAGGGACTGAAGCTTTCTTT
v_gene: TRBV6-6; abundance: once; j_gene: TRBJ1-3; d_gene: -; CDR3aa: CASSYGGGLVNTIYF; CDR3nt: TGTGCCAGCAGTTACGGCGGGGGGCTCGTAAACACCATATATTTT
v_gene: TRBV19; abundance: -; j_gene: TRBJ2-1; d_gene: -; CDR3aa: CASSINAGSSYNEQFF; CDR3nt: TGTGCCAGTAGTATTAATGCGGGAAGCTCCTACAATGAGCAGTTCTTC
v_gene: TRBV20-1; abundance: -; j_gene: TRBJ2-5; d_gene: -; CDR3aa: CSASQETQYF; CDR3nt: TGCAGTGCTTCACAAGAGACCCAGTACTTC
v_gene: TRBV28; abundance: -; j_gene: TRBJ1-6; d_gene: -; CDR3aa: CASSLLVSASPLHF; CDR3nt: TGTGCCAGCAGTTTATTAGTTTCAGCCTCACCCCTCCACTTT
v_gene: TRBV5-1; abundance: -; j_gene: TRBJ2-1; d_gene: -; CDR3aa: CASSLEPTRGNEQFF; CDR3nt: TGCGCCAGCAGCTTGGAACCCACTAGGGGCAATGAGCAGTTCTTC
v_gene: TRBV10-2; abundance: -; j_gene: TRBJ2-1; d_gene: TRBD1; CDR3aa: CASSGGQRSSYNEQFF; CDR3nt: TGCGCCAGCAGTGGGGGACAGAGGAGCTCCTACAATGAGCAGTTCTTC
v_gene: TRBV2; abundance: few; j_gene: TRBJ2-2; d_gene: -; CDR3aa: CASSVRGAGELFF; CDR3nt: TGTGCCAGCAGTGTACGAGGGGCCGGGGAGCTGTTTTTT
v_gene: TRBV18; abundance: -; j_gene: TRBJ1-1; d_gene: -; CDR3aa: CASSPPQGSTEAFF; CDR3nt: TGTGCCAGCTCACCACCTCAGGGAAGCACTGAAGCTTTCTTT
v_gene: TRBV6-1; abundance: -; j_gene: TRBJ2-3; d_gene: -; CDR3aa: CASSEDREDTQYF; CDR3nt: TGTGCCAGCAGTGAAGACAGGGAAGATACGCAGTATTTT
v_gene: TRBV7-9; abundance: few; j_gene: TRBJ1-1; d_gene: TRBD1; CDR3aa: CASSLSAGQGKGEAFF; CDR3nt: TGTGCCAGCAGCTTATCGGCGGGACAGGGGAAGGGTGAAGCTTTCTTT
v_gene: TRBV10-3; abundance: many; j_gene: TRBJ2-2; d_gene: -; CDR3aa: CAISEWGLLNTGELFF; CDR3nt: TGTGCCATCAGTGAGTGGGGACTCTTGAACACCGGGGAGCTGTTTTTT
v_gene: TRBV7-2; abundance: -; j_gene: TRBJ1-5; d_gene: -; CDR3aa: CASSSTPGFYSNQPQHF; CDR3nt: TGTGCCAGCAGCTCAACCCCAGGATTCTATAGCAATCAGCCCCAGCATTTT
v_gene: TRBV5-8; abundance: -; j_gene: TRBJ1-1; d_gene: -; CDR3aa: CASSLEAANTEAFF; CDR3nt: TGTGCCAGCAGCTTGGAGGCGGCGAACACTGAAGCTTTCTTT
v_gene: TRBV4-3; abundance: -; j_gene: TRBJ2-2; d_gene: -; CDR3aa: CASSQEAMAIHTGELFF; CDR3nt: TGCGCCAGCAGCCAAGAAGCGATGGCCATACACACCGGGGAGCTGTTTTTT